The clone carrying this T cell receptor beta chain was found many times. The junction had 3 bases not matched to a gene; V was cut back by 4 bases and J by 6 bases. The CDR3 contains 14 residues. CDR1 is SGHVS and CDR2 is FQNEAQ in the germline V gene. TCRdb analysed the RACE reads with MiXCR anew, one entry per CDR3 protein. This repertoire shows about 380,000 distinct CDR3 sequences, more than 4.5% found once; its top ten account for approximately 2.5%. These data originate in a study of human T cells and chemical hapten exposure. As for time point: patch test 1, 2 weeks after DPC sensitization. As for treatment: therapeutic diphenylcyclopropenone sensitization with weekly scalp DPC.

This sample comprised whole blood, obtained in connection with sensitization to the hapten diphenylcyclopropenone (DPC). This clonotype was obtained from a woman between 50 and 59 years old with alopecia areata. Some clones in this sample may be carry-over from other donors' samples. The rearrangement uses TRBV7-8 and TRBJ2-2; the match to TRBD2 covers 9 bases. CDR3 sequence (DNA): TGTGCCAGCAGCTGGGGACTAGCCGCCGGGGAGCTGTTTTTT. It specifies CASSWGLAAGELFF.